The 10 T cell receptor beta chains given below trace back to one sample, sequenced in a study of cytomegalovirus exposure and HLA in healthy donors. Amplification used 60 Vbeta primers and 13 Jbeta primers. Some clones are missing from TCRdb's copy, which holds only in-frame ones; the method was immunoSEQ multiplex PCR. The sample holds some 150,000 clones, 70% to 80% seen once. The sequencing input was PBMCs. The origin of the receptors is a man aged 40-49 years in good health and CMV-seronegative.

This clone has just one count. The chain combines TRBV27 with TRBJ2-5; D remains ambiguous. Germline CDR1 MNHEY, CDR2 SMNVEV (reference sequence). This CDR3 is built from 13 residues. The V gene lost 6 bases and the J gene lost 2 bases, with 10 bases spanning the gap. This CDR3 is CASRLFFQETQYF. The CDR3 DNA reads as TGTGCCAGCAGACTTTTTTTTCAAGAGACCCAGTACTTC.

This clone occurred once. The rearrangement uses TRBV27 and TRBJ2-7, with D perhaps matching TRBD1 (5 bases). Germline V gives CDR1 MNHEY, CDR2 SMNVEV (reference sequence). V was clipped by 8 bases and J by 7 bases, with 27 bases between them. The CDR3 loop spans 16 amino acids. CDR3 nucleotides: TGTGCCAGCTCCTCCATAGGGTTCCCAGGGTCCGGAGAGCAGTACTTC. Translated, it gives CASSSIGFPGSGEQYF.

The rearrangement joins TRBV2 to TRBJ1-5; D is ambiguous. V was clipped by 3 bases and J by 0 bases, with 6 bases between them. The V gene's germline CDR1 is SNHLY and CDR2 FYNNEI. The CDR3 length is 14 residues. CDR3 sequence: CASSDAGSNQPQHF. CDR3 sequence (DNA): TGTGCCAGCAGTGATGCCGGTAGCAATCAGCCCCAGCATTTT. Based on the CDR3 plus reference TRBV2 and TRBJ1-5, the full variable domain is EPEVTQTPSHQVTQMGQEVILRCVPISNHLYFYWYRQILGQKVEFLVSFYNNEISEKSEIFDDQFSVERPDGSNFTLKIRSTKLEDSAMYFCASSDAGSNQPQHFGDGTRLSIL.

The V gene is TRBV28, the J gene TRBJ2-1; D is perhaps TRBD1 (5 bases). V gave up 4 bases and J gave up 6 bases, with 22 bases separating them. This CDR3 has 17 residues. CDR1 is MDHEN, CDR2 SYDVKM, per germline. Written as DNA, the CDR3 is TGTGCCAGCAGTTCTCCTCCCGGGCAGGGAAGTTTCAATGAGCAGTTCTTC. Protein product: CASSSPPGQGSFNEQFF. The full variable domain, its missing parts supplied by reference TRBV28 and TRBJ2-1, is DVKVTQSSRYLVKRTGEKVFLECVQDMDHENMFWYRQDPGLGLRLIYFSYDVKMKEKGDIPEGYSVSREKKERFSLILESASTNQTSMYLCASSSPPGQGSFNEQFFGPGTRLTVL.

This chain links TRBV9 with TRBJ1-3; 9 nucleotides line up with TRBD1. CDR3 length: 15 amino acids. CDR1 is SGDLS and CDR2 is YYNGEE in the germline V gene. With 2 bases clipped from V and 4 bases from J, the junction kept 4 bases outside the gene matches. The CDR3 here is CASSVTDRGGNTIYF. In nucleotides, the CDR3 is TGTGCCAGCAGCGTTACGGACAGGGGAGGAAACACCATATATTTT.

The chain couples TRBV7-9 to TRBJ1-4; 9 bases are a match to TRBD1. The germline V gene has CDR1 SEHNR and CDR2 FQNEAQ (reference sequence). This CDR3 is built from 15 residues. Unmatched junction bases numbered 4, after V lost 2 bases and J lost 6 bases. The CDR3 DNA follows: TGTGCCAGCAGCTTATCGGGACAGGGTCATGAAAAACTGTTTTTT. It specifies CASSLSGQGHEKLFF.

V and J are TRBV2 and TRBJ2-2; D gene ambiguous. Germline lookup yields CDR1 SNHLY and CDR2 FYNNEI. V lost 3 bases and J 6 bases, leaving 8 bases between the germline ends. The CDR3 is 13 amino acids. The CDR3 here is CASSEGRSGELFF. The DNA of the CDR3 is TGTGCCAGCAGTGAGGGCAGATCCGGGGAGCTGTTTTTT.

V usage is TRBV9 and J usage is TRBJ1-4; D gene unclear. This CDR3 region has 15 residues. CDR1 and CDR2 from the germline V gene are SGDLS and YYNGEE. The V and J ends lost 4 bases and 0 bases respectively, with 10 bases between them. As DNA, the CDR3 is TGTGCCAGCAGCCCGTGGGCTGCAACTAATGAAAAACTGTTTTTT. Translated, it gives CASSPWAATNEKLFF.

The CDR3 region is CASSPGTSGPYEQYF. CDR3 sequence (DNA): TGCGCCAGCAGCCCCGGGACTAGCGGACCCTACGAGCAGTACTTC. V and J are TRBV5-1 and TRBJ2-7; 11 nucleotides match TRBD2. J gave up 2 bases and V 4 bases, and 5 bases lay outside the gene matches. Germline lookup yields CDR1 SGHRS and CDR2 YFSETQ. The CDR3 sequence is 15 residues long.

V and J are TRBV12-2 and TRBJ2-7; the table's D call, TRBD2, was not checked against the DNA. TRBV12-2 is termed a pseudogene. The CDR3 length is 14 residues. Here the CDR3 DNA reads TGTGCGACCTACTTCGGGGGACCTGGGGGCGAGCAGTACTTC. Translated, it gives CATYFGGPGGEQYF.